These T cell receptor beta chains were read from a single sample in a study of spatial heterogeneity in lung cancer. Using its own MiXCR run on the 5' RACE reads, TCRdb lists one record per CDR3 protein. Among around 60,000 distinct CDR3 sequences listed, 8% to 9% were seen once. This specimen consisted of PBMCs, obtained at surgery. These receptors were collected from a female donor with early-stage non-small cell lung cancer. Each CDR3 is given with its conserved first and last residue. D genes are given only for firm matches. Expanded clones are given a class, and other clones once, few, many or no size at all.

j_call: TRBJ2-2; d_call: NA; v_call: TRBV4-2; clone_size: many; cdr3_nt: TGTGCCAGCAGCCAAGCTGGGACAAGCACCGGGGAGCTGTTTTTT; cdr3_aa: CASSQAGTSTGELFF
j_call: TRBJ2-4; d_call: NA; v_call: TRBV9; clone_size: few; cdr3_nt: TGTGCCAGCAGCTCCCGGAAGGAAGGGAGGCACATTCAGTACTTC; cdr3_aa: CASSSRKEGRHIQYF
j_call: TRBJ1-6; d_call: NA; v_call: TRBV4-1; clone_size: NA; cdr3_nt: TGCGCCAGCAGCCAAGATGGATTCAGACAACCAAATTCACCCCTCCACTTT; cdr3_aa: CASSQDGFRQPNSPLHF
j_call: TRBJ1-1; d_call: TRBD1; v_call: TRBV7-8; clone_size: many; cdr3_nt: TGTGCCAGCAGCTTGGGCAGGGGGCGAGAGACTGAAGCTTTCTTT; cdr3_aa: CASSLGRGRETEAFF
j_call: TRBJ2-7; d_call: TRBD2; v_call: TRBV20-1; clone_size: many; cdr3_nt: TGCAGTGCCCGGACTAGCGGGAGGGCTAACGTTTACGAGCAGTACTTC; cdr3_aa: CSARTSGRANVYEQYF
j_call: TRBJ1-4; d_call: NA; v_call: TRBV5-6; clone_size: few; cdr3_nt: TGTGCCAGCAGCCCCGCGGGTCCGACTAATGAAAAACTGTTTTTT; cdr3_aa: CASSPAGPTNEKLFF
j_call: TRBJ1-2; d_call: NA; v_call: TRBV28; clone_size: NA; cdr3_nt: TGTGCCAGCAGTCTGACAAGGAAAAGGGATGGCTACACCTTC; cdr3_aa: CASSLTRKRDGYTF
j_call: TRBJ2-7; d_call: TRBD1; v_call: TRBV2; clone_size: few; cdr3_nt: TGTGCCAGCAGTGATGGCAGGGGGCTCAACGAGCAGTACTTC; cdr3_aa: CASSDGRGLNEQYF
j_call: TRBJ2-7; d_call: NA; v_call: TRBV11-3; clone_size: many; cdr3_nt: TGTGCCAGCAGCTTAGGGGGCAGGGCTGACGGGAGCTACGAGCAGTACTTC; cdr3_aa: CASSLGGRADGSYEQYF
j_call: TRBJ2-7; d_call: NA; v_call: TRBV28; clone_size: NA; cdr3_nt: TGTGCCAGCAGTTCACAAGCGGCTTACTCCTACGAGCAGTACTTC; cdr3_aa: CASSSQAAYSYEQYF
j_call: TRBJ2-4; d_call: NA; v_call: TRBV6-5; clone_size: NA; cdr3_nt: TGTGCCAGCAGTTACACTACAGGCGACATTCAGTACTTC; cdr3_aa: CASSYTTGDIQYF
j_call: TRBJ1-4; d_call: TRBD1; v_call: TRBV29-1; clone_size: NA; cdr3_nt: TGCAGCGTCACAGGGGGCGATGAAAAACTGTTTTTT; cdr3_aa: CSVTGGDEKLFF
j_call: TRBJ2-7; d_call: NA; v_call: TRBV5-1; clone_size: NA; cdr3_nt: TGCGCCAGCAGCTTGGTGTTGGACACCTACGAGCAGTACTTC; cdr3_aa: CASSLVLDTYEQYF
j_call: TRBJ1-1; d_call: TRBD1; v_call: TRBV2; clone_size: many; cdr3_nt: TGTGCCAGCAGTGACGGGGGACAGGGGTACCCTGAAGCTTTCTTT; cdr3_aa: CASSDGGQGYPEAFF
j_call: TRBJ2-3; d_call: TRBD1; v_call: TRBV5-6; clone_size: NA; cdr3_nt: TGTGCCAGCAGCCTGGACAGGGGAGCCACAGATACGCAGTATTTT; cdr3_aa: CASSLDRGATDTQYF
j_call: TRBJ2-5; d_call: NA; v_call: TRBV5-1; clone_size: NA; cdr3_nt: TGCGCCAGCAGTGGACTACAAGAGACCCAGTACTTC; cdr3_aa: CASSGLQETQYF
j_call: TRBJ2-7; d_call: NA; v_call: TRBV9; clone_size: many; cdr3_nt: TGTGCCAGCAGCGAGCACGGAGGCCCCTACGAGCAGTACTTC; cdr3_aa: CASSEHGGPYEQYF
j_call: TRBJ1-5; d_call: TRBD1; v_call: TRBV28; clone_size: medium-sized; cdr3_nt: TGTGCCAGCAGTTCATGGACAGGGGCAGATAATCAGCCCCAGCATTTT; cdr3_aa: CASSSWTGADNQPQHF